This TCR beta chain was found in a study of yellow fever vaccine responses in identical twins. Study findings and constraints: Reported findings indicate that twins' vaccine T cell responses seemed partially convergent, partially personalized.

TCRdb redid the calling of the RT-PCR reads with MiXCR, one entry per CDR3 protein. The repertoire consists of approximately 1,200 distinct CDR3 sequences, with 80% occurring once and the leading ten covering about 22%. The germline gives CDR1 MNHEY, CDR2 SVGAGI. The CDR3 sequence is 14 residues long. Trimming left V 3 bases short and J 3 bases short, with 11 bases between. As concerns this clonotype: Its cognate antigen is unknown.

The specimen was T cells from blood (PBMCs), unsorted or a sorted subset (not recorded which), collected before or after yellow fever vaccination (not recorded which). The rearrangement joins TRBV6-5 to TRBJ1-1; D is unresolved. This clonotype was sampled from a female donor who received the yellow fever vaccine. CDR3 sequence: CASSYLVGDTEAFF. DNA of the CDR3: TGTGCCAGCAGTTATTTGGTGGGCGACACTGAAGCTTTCTTT.